This entry lists 9 T cell receptor beta chains sequenced from one sample in a study of blood T cell repertoires in COVID-19. Clones were sequenced by immunoSEQ multiplex PCR, and TCRdb holds only the in-frame ones, with some missing. The table records over 80,000 clones, around 87% of them present only once. Material for sequencing was peripheral blood. The origin of the receptors is a human donor in a cohort sampled during active COVID-19.

The J gene is TRBJ2-1, the V gene TRBV28, with D possibly being TRBD1 (5 bases). CDR3 length equals 14 residues. The V end was cut by 5 bases, the J end by 6 bases, with 14 bases between. Looked up from germline, CDR1 is MDHEN and CDR2 is SYDVKM. In DNA form, the CDR3 reads TGTGCCAGCAGTCCCGACAGAACAACCAATGAGCAGTTCTTC. As protein: CASSPDRTTNEQFF.

V and J are TRBV6-5 and TRBJ1-1; 7 bases align to TRBD1. This CDR3 spans 13 amino acids. Germline trimming cut 6 bases from V and 5 bases from J; bases unmatched to any gene: 6. Germline lookup yields CDR1 MNHEY and CDR2 SVGAGI. CDR3 nucleotide sequence: TGTGCCAGCAGGGCACAGGGGAGGACTGAAGCTTTCTTT. Its protein is CASRAQGRTEAFF.

The CDR3 DNA follows: TGTGCCATCAGTGGAGGACAGGCTGAAAAACTGTTTTTT. It translates to CAISGGQAEKLFF. The chain is built from TRBV10-3 and TRBJ1-4; TRBD1 agrees at 7 bases. The CDR3 sequence is 13 residues long. V was pared by 4 bases and J by 7 bases, with 3 bases of the junction left unmatched. Germline assignment: CDR1 ENHRY and CDR2 SYGVKD.

The V call is TRBV19, the J call TRBJ1-3, with 7 nucleotides matching TRBD1. The CDR3 is made up of 14 amino acids. Per germline, CDR1 LNHDA and CDR2 SQIVND (reference sequence). J gave up 3 bases and V 8 bases, and 7 bases lay outside the gene matches. This CDR3 is CASSAGGLGNTIYF. For the CDR3, the DNA is TGTGCCAGTTCAGCAGGGGGTCTTGGAAACACCATATATTTT. Filled out from reference TRBV19 and TRBJ1-3, the complete variable domain reads DGGITQSPKYLFRKEGQNVTLSCEQNLNHDAMYWYRQDPGQGLRLIYYSQIVNDFQKGDIAEGYSVSREKKESFPLTVTSAQKNPTAFYLCASSAGGLGNTIYFGEGSWLTVV.

The chain employs TRBV6-5 and TRBJ2-1, with 7 bases aligning to TRBD2. Germline V gives CDR1 MNHEY, CDR2 SVGAGI. With V trimmed by 7 bases and J by 4 bases, 4 bases remained unmatched. This CDR3 has 13 amino acids. The CDR3 loop is CASKLASYNEQFF. Here the CDR3 DNA reads TGTGCCAGCAAACTAGCGTCATACAATGAGCAGTTCTTC.

This sequence joins TRBV7-2 and TRBJ2-7; D might be TRBD2 (6 bases). Germline CDR1 is SGHTA and CDR2 is FQGNSA. The ends were cut back, 4 bases at V and 2 bases at J, with 12 bases in the middle. CDR3 length equals 14 residues. The CDR3 loop is CASSSRLGPYEQYF. CDR3 DNA: TGTGCCAGCAGCTCCAGACTAGGCCCCTACGAGCAGTACTTC.

The chain combines TRBV5-6 with TRBJ2-7, with D maybe TRBD2 (6 bases). The germline V gene has CDR1 SGHDT and CDR2 YYEEEE. V was cut by 5 bases and J by 0 bases, with 15 bases left in between. This CDR3 region has 15 residues. The CDR3 sequence: CASSTGTAFSYEQYF. The CDR3 nucleotides read TGTGCCAGCAGTACGGGGACTGCCTTCTCCTACGAGCAGTACTTC.

This rearrangement joins TRBV27 to TRBJ2-1, with TRBD2 identical over 13 bases. The J segment lost 7 bases and the V segment lost 4 bases, leaving 4 bases of the junction unmatched. Germline V gene data show CDR1 as MNHEY and CDR2 as SMNVEV (reference sequence). This CDR3 is 15 amino acids long. CDR3: CASSSGTSGKNEQFF. CDR3 sequence (DNA): TGTGCCAGCAGTTCCGGGACTAGCGGGAAAAATGAGCAGTTCTTC.

The table lists this clone with a few counts. The rearrangement uses TRBV9 and TRBJ2-2; no clear D. CDR3 length equals 14 residues. Germline CDR1 and CDR2: SGDLS and YYNGEE. V was pared by 6 bases and J by 6 bases, with 15 bases between. CDR3 residues: CASTGVLSSGELFF. Written as DNA, the CDR3 is TGTGCCAGCACTGGAGTTTTGTCGTCCGGGGAGCTGTTTTTT. The whole variable domain, filled in from reference TRBV9 and TRBJ2-2, reads DSGVTQTPKHLITATGQRVTLRCSPRSGDLSVYWYQQSLDQGLQFLIQYYNGEERAKGNILERFSAQQFPDLHSELNLSSLELGDSALYFCASTGVLSSGELFFGEGSRLTVL.